The entry below describes one T cell receptor beta chain. This CDR3 contains 16 residues. Per the germline V gene, CDR1 is LNHNV and CDR2 is YYDKDF (reference sequence). Trimming cost V 6 bases and J 4 bases; bases outside gene matches: 14. This entry comes from a study of blood T cell repertoires in COVID-19. Study overall: The origin of the acute and convalescent COVID-19 samples was the United States, Italy and Spain. Nucleic acid was either cDNA or gDNA, and it came from T cells, B-cell-depleted T cells, or PBMCs.

Profiled with immunoSEQ multiplex PCR; TCRdb holds only in-frame clones, not every one. The sample records about 110,000 clones, roughly 87% being singletons. The origin of this receptor is a human donor in a cohort sampled during active COVID-19. Sequences were obtained from peripheral blood. This rearrangement joins TRBV15 to TRBJ2-7, with 8 bases lining up with TRBD1. CDR3 protein: CATSPVPGQGFYEQYF. CDR3 bases: TGTGCCACCAGTCCCGTCCCCGGACAGGGATTTTACGAGCAGTACTTC.